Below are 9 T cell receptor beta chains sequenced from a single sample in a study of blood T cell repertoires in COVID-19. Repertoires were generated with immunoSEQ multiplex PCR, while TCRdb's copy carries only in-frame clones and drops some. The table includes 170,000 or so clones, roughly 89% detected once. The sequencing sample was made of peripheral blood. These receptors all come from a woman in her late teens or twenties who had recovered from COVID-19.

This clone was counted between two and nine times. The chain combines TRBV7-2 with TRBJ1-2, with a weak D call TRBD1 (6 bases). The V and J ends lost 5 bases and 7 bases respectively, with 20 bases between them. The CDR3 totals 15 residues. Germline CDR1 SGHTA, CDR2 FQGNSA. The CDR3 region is CASSPRQAVSGGYTF. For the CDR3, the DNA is TGTGCCAGCAGCCCCCGACAGGCGGTTTCTGGTGGCTACACCTTC.

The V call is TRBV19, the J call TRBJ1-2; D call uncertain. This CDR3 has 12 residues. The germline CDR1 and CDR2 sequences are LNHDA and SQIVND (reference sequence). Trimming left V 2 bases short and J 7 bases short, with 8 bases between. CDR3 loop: CASSIRAAGYTF. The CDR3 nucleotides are TGTGCCAGTAGTATAAGAGCGGCTGGCTACACCTTC.

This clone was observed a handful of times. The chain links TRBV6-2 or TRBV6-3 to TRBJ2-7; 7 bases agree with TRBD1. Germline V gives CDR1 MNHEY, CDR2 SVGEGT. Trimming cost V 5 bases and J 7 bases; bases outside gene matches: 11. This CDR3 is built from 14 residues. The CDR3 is CASSTKGTGVEQYV. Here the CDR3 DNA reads TGTGCCAGCAGTACTAAAGGTACAGGGGTTGAGCAGTACGTC.

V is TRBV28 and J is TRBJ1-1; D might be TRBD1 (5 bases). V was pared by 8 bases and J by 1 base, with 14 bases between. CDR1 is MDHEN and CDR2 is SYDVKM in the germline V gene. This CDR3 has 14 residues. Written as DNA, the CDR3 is TGTGCCAGCCGGACGGGGGAGAGGAACACTGAAGCTTTCTTT. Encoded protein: CASRTGERNTEAFF.

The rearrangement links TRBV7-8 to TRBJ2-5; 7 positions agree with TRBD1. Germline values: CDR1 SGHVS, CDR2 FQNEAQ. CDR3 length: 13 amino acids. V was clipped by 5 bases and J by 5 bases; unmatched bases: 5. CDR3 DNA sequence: TGTGCCAGCAGCCTACAGGGGCTGGAGACCCAGTACTTC. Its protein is CASSLQGLETQYF. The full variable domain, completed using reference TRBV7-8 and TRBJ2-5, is GAGVSQSPRYKVAKRGQDVALRCDPISGHVSLFWYQQALGQGPEFLTYFQNEAQLDKSGLPSDRFFAERPEGSVSTLKIQRTQQEDSAVYLCASSLQGLETQYFGPGTRLLVL.

CDR3 loop: CASSLVLAGVETQYF. CDR3 DNA sequence: TGTGCCAGCAGCTTAGTGCTAGCGGGAGTGGAGACCCAGTACTTC. The chain employs TRBV7-9 and TRBJ2-5; 10 nucleotides match TRBD2. Germline V gene data show CDR1 as SEHNR and CDR2 as FQNEAQ (reference sequence). The ends lost 1 base at V and 5 bases at J; junction bases unmatched: 4. The CDR3 totals 15 residues.

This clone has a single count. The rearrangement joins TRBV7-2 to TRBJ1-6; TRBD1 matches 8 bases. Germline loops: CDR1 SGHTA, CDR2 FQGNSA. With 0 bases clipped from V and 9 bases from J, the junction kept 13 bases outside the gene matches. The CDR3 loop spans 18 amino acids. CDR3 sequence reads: CASSLARAIRGPASPLHF. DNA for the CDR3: TGTGCCAGCAGCTTAGCGCGCGCGATCAGGGGGCCCGCTTCACCCCTCCACTTT.

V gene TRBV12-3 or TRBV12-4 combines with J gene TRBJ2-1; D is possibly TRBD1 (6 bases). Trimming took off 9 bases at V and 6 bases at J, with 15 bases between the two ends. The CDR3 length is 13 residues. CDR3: CASRRGGVNEQFF. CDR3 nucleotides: TGTGCCAGTAGGAGAGGGGGAGTCAATGAGCAGTTCTTC.

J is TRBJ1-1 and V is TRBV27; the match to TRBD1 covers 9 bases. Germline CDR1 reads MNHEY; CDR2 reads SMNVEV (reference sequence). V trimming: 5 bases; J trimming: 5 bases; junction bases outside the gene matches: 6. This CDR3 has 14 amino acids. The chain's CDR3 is CASSLHRGRTEAFF. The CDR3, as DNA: TGTGCCAGCAGTCTACACAGGGGGCGGACTGAAGCTTTCTTT.